The 18 T cell receptor beta chains reported below all come from one sample, sequenced in a study of T cell changes during pregnancy in multiple sclerosis. Produced via immunoSEQ multiplex PCR; TCRdb's table is partial and in-frame only. The sample comprises about 40,000 clones, roughly 94% of which are singletons, and approximately 1.7% rests with the top ten. Sequencing used peripheral blood, obtained in the third trimester of pregnancy. These receptors were collected from a female donor with multiple sclerosis, enrolled in a pregnancy study.

This chain uses TRBV30 with TRBJ2-3, with TRBD2 matching 10 bases. Germline CDR1 and CDR2: GTSNPN and SVGIG (reference sequence). Losses at the gene ends were 3 bases for V and 0 bases for J; bases not matched to a gene: 12. The CDR3 is 18 amino acids. CDR3 in DNA: TGTGCCTGGAGGCGGCTAGCGGGAGTAGATTCTAGCACAGATACGCAGTATTTT. Its protein product is CAWRRLAGVDSSTDTQYF.

The rearrangement joins TRBV5-6 to TRBJ2-3, with 9 nucleotides matching TRBD2. The length of the CDR3 is 17 residues. Looked up from germline, CDR1 is SGHDT and CDR2 is YYEEEE. With V trimmed by 1 base and J by 1 base, 7 bases remained unmatched. Written as DNA, the CDR3 is TGTGCCAGCAGCTTGATCCCTGCGGGAGGGGGCACAGATACGCAGTATTTT. This codes for CASSLIPAGGGTDTQYF.

The V and J genes are TRBV29-1 and TRBJ1-1; D gene unclear. This CDR3 is 11 amino acids long. V was pared by 6 bases and J by 10 bases, with 15 bases between. Germline values: CDR1 SQVTM, CDR2 ANQGSEA. The chain's CDR3 is CSVGAVGLAFF. The CDR3 DNA follows: TGCAGCGTGGGAGCGGTTGGGTTAGCTTTCTTT.

This sequence joins TRBV9 and TRBJ2-2; a possible D gene is TRBD1 (6 bases). The CDR3 length is 13 residues. Germline values: CDR1 SGDLS, CDR2 YYNGEE. The V and J ends lost 5 bases and 8 bases respectively, with 13 bases between them. This chain's CDR3 is CASRGHPVGELFF. DNA of the CDR3: TGTGCCAGCAGGGGACACCCTGTAGGGGAGCTGTTTTTT.

The chain carries TRBV6-1 and TRBJ1-1; 8 nucleotides align to TRBD1. The length of the CDR3 is 13 residues. In germline, CDR1 is MNHNS, CDR2 SASEGT. Losses at the gene ends were 5 bases for V and 6 bases for J; bases not matched to a gene: 5. DNA of the CDR3: TGTGCCAGCAGTACCGAGACAGGGGCTGAAGCTTTCTTT. Translation: CASSTETGAEAFF.

The chain joins TRBV13 to TRBJ2-1, with 11 nucleotides matching TRBD2. The germline CDR1 and CDR2 sequences are PRHDT and FYEKMQ (reference sequence). Trimming took 8 bases from V and 0 from J; bases not matched to a gene: 15. The CDR3 is 19 residues long. CDR3 sequence (DNA): TGTGCCAGCCAATTTGGGGGCCTAGCGGGAGGAAGCTCCTACAATGAGCAGTTCTTC. Residues: CASQFGGLAGGSSYNEQFF.

The J gene is TRBJ1-1, the V gene TRBV11-1; no firm D call. This CDR3 has 15 amino acids. V was shortened by 1 base and J by 3 bases, with 12 bases between the two germline ends. Germline V gene lookup returns CDR1 SGHAT and CDR2 FQDESV (reference sequence). The CDR3 is CASSLVTGRDTEAFF. The CDR3 bases are TGTGCCAGCAGCTTAGTAACGGGGAGGGACACTGAAGCTTTCTTT.

The chain recombines TRBV28 with TRBJ1-2; 9 nucleotides agree with TRBD1. Germline CDR1 MDHEN, CDR2 SYDVKM. There are 16 residues in the CDR3. J lost 3 bases, V lost 3 bases, and 8 bases had no gene match. The CDR3 region is CASSFPRQGGHYGYTF. The CDR3, as DNA: TGTGCCAGCAGTTTCCCTCGACAGGGGGGCCACTATGGCTACACCTTC.

J is TRBJ2-5 and V is TRBV9, with D uncertain. The CDR3 length is 13 residues. V lost 0 bases and J 1 base, leaving 4 bases between the germline ends. Looked up from germline, CDR1 is SGDLS and CDR2 is YYNGEE. CDR3 nucleotide sequence: TGTGCCAGCAGCGTAGACATCCAAGAGACCCAGTACTTC. Its translation: CASSVDIQETQYF.

This chain uses TRBV19 with TRBJ1-6; weak D call: TRBD1 (5 bases). The length of the CDR3 is 13 residues. V gave up 3 bases and J gave up 9 bases, with 9 bases separating them. Germline V gives CDR1 LNHDA, CDR2 SQIVND (reference sequence). CDR3 loop: CASSIQGRSPLHF. The DNA for the CDR3 is TGTGCCAGTAGTATTCAGGGTCGTTCACCCCTCCACTTT.

This chain connects TRBV27 to TRBJ1-6; maybe TRBD1 (6 bases). Trimming stripped 7 bases from V and 8 bases from J, with 12 bases between. Germline assignment: CDR1 MNHEY and CDR2 SMNVEV (reference sequence). The CDR3 is 13 amino acids. CDR3 nucleotide sequence: TGTGCCAGCACCGCACAGGGATATTCACCCCTCCACTTT. Protein sequence: CASTAQGYSPLHF.

The chain recombines TRBV4-1 with TRBJ1-1; no firm D call. Germline V gene data show CDR1 as MGHRA and CDR2 as YSYEKL. The V end was cut by 2 bases, the J end by 3 bases, with 10 bases between. This CDR3 spans 14 amino acids. This CDR3 is CASSQHKGDTEAFF. CDR3 in DNA: TGCGCCAGCAGCCAACATAAGGGAGACACTGAAGCTTTCTTT.

CDR3: CASRRSRRGGTDTQYF. DNA of the CDR3: TGTGCCAGCAGGCGGTCGAGAAGGGGTGGCACAGATACGCAGTATTTT. V is TRBV28 and J is TRBJ2-3; possible D gene TRBD1, 5 bases. Trimming cost V 6 bases and J 1 base, with 17 bases left between them. CDR1 MDHEN and CDR2 SYDVKM come from the germline V gene. CDR3 size: 16 residues.

The chain joins TRBV28 to TRBJ1-2; TRBD1 matches 10 bases. V lost 5 bases and J lost 4; bases outside the gene matches: 10. The CDR3 is 16 residues long. The V gene's germline CDR1 is MDHEN and CDR2 SYDVKM. CDR3 bases: TGTGCCAGCAGTATTATTCCGGGACAGGGGACCTATGGCTACACCTTC. It specifies CASSIIPGQGTYGYTF.

The chain is built from TRBV5-6 and TRBJ1-2, with TRBD1 identical over 7 bases. Trimming took 1 base from V and 8 from J; bases not matched to a gene: 8. The germline V gene encodes CDR1 SGHDT and CDR2 YYEEEE. The CDR3 covers 14 residues. DNA of the CDR3: TGTGCCAGCAGCTTGATAGGGGGCGCGGGGGGCTACACCTTC. Protein: CASSLIGGAGGYTF.

This chain connects TRBV7-2 to TRBJ2-5; D gene unclear. The CDR3 is 14 amino acids. The V end was cut by 4 bases, the J end by 5 bases, with 14 bases between. Germline V gives CDR1 SGHTA, CDR2 FQGNSA. CDR3 protein: CASSYSTAKETQYF. The CDR3 DNA follows: TGTGCCAGCAGCTACTCGACTGCAAAGGAGACCCAGTACTTC.

The chain carries TRBV7-2 and TRBJ2-3; 9 bases are a match to TRBD1. The ends lost 0 bases at V and 4 bases at J; junction bases unmatched: 2. Germline CDR1 reads SGHTA; CDR2 reads FQGNSA. This CDR3 region has 15 residues. The CDR3 spells CASSLAGQGADTQYF. In DNA form, the CDR3 reads TGTGCCAGCAGCTTAGCGGGACAGGGCGCAGATACGCAGTATTTT.

The genes are TRBV28 and TRBJ2-7; D ambiguous. The V end lost 7 bases, the J end lost 0 bases, and 7 bases lay between the germline ends. CDR3 size: 12 residues. CDR1 is MDHEN, CDR2 SYDVKM, per germline. Here the CDR3 reads CASISSSYEQYF. Written as DNA, the CDR3 is TGTGCCAGCATCTCCAGCTCCTACGAGCAGTACTTC. The whole variable domain, remainder taken from reference TRBV28 and TRBJ2-7, is DVKVTQSSRYLVKRTGEKVFLECVQDMDHENMFWYRQDPGLGLRLIYFSYDVKMKEKGDIPEGYSVSREKKERFSLILESASTNQTSMYLCASISSSYEQYFGPGTRLTVT.